The clone carrying this T cell receptor (beta chain) was seen just once. Antigen specificity is unknown. Some clones are missing from TCRdb's copy, which holds only in-frame ones; the method was immunoSEQ multiplex PCR. This table holds some 41,000 clones, around 78% found once. This entry comes from a study of vaccination effects on CD4 cells after COVID-19. In the study overall: The participants, recipients of two vaccine doses, got either BNT162b2 or mRNA-1273.

The ends lost 3 bases at V and 7 bases at J; junction bases unmatched: 6. Germline V gives CDR1 SEHNR, CDR2 FQNEAQ (reference sequence). The CDR3 loop spans 15 amino acids. Study-level results: Only a single clone (1 of 255 vaccine-induced clones in healthy vaccinees) cross-reacted with common cold coronaviruses. Convalescent patients were few in the study, and early post-infection timepoints were absent.

Viral peptide pool expansion of antigen-specific CD4+ T cells preceded sequencing in the ViraFEST assay. CD4+ T cells were isolated after 10 days of culture. Nucleocapsid antibody tests were negative, and the vaccine recipients had no prior SARS-CoV-2 infection. Cultures used approximately 2 million PBMC per well, approximately 10 IU/ml IL-2 and roughly 10 ug/ml peptides. This sample comprised CD4+ T cells from PBMCs cultured with SARS-CoV-2 spike peptides, obtained before COVID-19 vaccination. The chain joins TRBV7-9 to TRBJ2-3, with 11 bases matching TRBD2. The TCR originated in a human donor who received a COVID-19 vaccine. The CDR3 coding sequence is TGTGCCAGCAGCTTTAGCGGGGGGGTGACAAATACGCAGTATTTT. This translates into CASSFSGGVTNTQYF.